What follows is one T cell receptor (beta chain) and its context. Its antigen is currently unknown. TCRdb re-called the 5' RACE reads; every CDR3 protein appears as one record, without DNA. This sample contains fewer than 550,000 distinct CDR3 sequences. Germline V lookup: CDR1 SGHRS, CDR2 YFSETQ. This CDR3 is 14 amino acids long. The data originate from a study of monozygotic twins with inflammatory bowel disease. Regarding the study as a whole: Support for any single strong IBD-associated signal or clonotype was not found.

Collection of an approximately 2.5 ml blood sample took place per donor. What was sequenced was blood. V gene TRBV5-1 combines with J gene TRBJ2-3; TCRdb reports TRBD1, a call that lacks DNA to check it against. This receptor was taken from a human donor with ulcerative colitis or Crohn's disease, or a healthy co-twin of an affected twin (not recorded which). This CDR3 is CASSRGQGADAQYF.